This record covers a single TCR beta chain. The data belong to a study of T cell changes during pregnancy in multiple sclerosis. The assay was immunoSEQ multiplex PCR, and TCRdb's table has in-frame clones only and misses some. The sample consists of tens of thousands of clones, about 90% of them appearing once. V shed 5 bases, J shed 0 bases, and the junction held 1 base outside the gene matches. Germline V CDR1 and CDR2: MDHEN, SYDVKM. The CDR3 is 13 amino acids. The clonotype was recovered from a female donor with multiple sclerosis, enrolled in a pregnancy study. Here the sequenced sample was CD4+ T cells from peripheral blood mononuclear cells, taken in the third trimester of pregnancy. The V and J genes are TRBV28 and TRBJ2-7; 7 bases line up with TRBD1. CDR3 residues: CASSGTASYEQYF. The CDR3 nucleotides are TGTGCCAGCAGTGGGACAGCCTCCTACGAGCAGTACTTC. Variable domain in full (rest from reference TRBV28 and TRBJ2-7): DVKVTQSSRYLVKRTGEKVFLECVQDMDHENMFWYRQDPGLGLRLIYFSYDVKMKEKGDIPEGYSVSREKKERFSLILESASTNQTSMYLCASSGTASYEQYFGPGTRLTVT.